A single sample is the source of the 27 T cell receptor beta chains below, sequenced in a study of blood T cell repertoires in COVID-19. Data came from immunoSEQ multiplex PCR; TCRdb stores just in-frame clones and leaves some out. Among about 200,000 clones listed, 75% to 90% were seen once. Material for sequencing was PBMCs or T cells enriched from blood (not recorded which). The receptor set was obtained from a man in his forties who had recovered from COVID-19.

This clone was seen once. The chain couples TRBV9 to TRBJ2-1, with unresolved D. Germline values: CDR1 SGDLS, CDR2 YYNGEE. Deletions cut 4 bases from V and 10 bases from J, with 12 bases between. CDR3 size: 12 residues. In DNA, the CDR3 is TGTGCCAGCAGCTCTTCTACGTCAGAGCAGTTCTTC. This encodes CASSSSTSEQFF.

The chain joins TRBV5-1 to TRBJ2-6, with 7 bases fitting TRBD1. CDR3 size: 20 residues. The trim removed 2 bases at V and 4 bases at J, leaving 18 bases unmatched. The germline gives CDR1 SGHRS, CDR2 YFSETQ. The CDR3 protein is CASSFSRQGALSRGANVLTF. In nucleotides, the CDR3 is TGCGCCAGCAGCTTCTCGAGACAGGGTGCCCTTTCGAGAGGGGCCAACGTCCTGACTTTC. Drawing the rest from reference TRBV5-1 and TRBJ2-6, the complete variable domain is KAGVTQTPRYLIKTRGQQVTLSCSPISGHRSVSWYQQTPGQGLQFLFEYFSETQRNKGNFPGRFSGRQFSNSRSEMNVSTLELGDSALYLCASSFSRQGALSRGANVLTFGAGSRLTVL.

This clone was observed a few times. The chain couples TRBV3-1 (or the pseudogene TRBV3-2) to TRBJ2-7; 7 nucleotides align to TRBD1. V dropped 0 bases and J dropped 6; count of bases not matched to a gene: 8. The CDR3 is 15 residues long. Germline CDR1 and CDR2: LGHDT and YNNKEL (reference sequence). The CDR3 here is CASSQDSSHRGEQYF. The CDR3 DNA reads TGTGCCAGCAGCCAAGACTCTTCCCACAGGGGCGAGCAGTACTTC.

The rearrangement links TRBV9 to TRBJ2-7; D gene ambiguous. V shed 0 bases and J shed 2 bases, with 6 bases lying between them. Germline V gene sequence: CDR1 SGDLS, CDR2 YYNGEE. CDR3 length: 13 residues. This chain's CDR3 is CASSVGATYEQYF. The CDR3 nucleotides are TGTGCCAGCAGCGTAGGGGCCACCTACGAGCAGTACTTC.

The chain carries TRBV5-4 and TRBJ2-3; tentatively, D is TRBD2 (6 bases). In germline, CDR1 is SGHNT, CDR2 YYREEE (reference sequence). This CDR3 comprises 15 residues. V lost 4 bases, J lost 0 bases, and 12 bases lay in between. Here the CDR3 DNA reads TGTGCCAGCAGCCCGGGACTGGCTAGCACAGATACGCAGTATTTT. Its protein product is CASSPGLASTDTQYF.

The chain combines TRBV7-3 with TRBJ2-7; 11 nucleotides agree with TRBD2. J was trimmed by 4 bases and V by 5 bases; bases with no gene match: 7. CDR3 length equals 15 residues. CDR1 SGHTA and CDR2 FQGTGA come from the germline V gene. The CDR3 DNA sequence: TGTGCCAGCAGCCCTGGACTAGCGGGTCAGTACGAGCAGTACTTC. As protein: CASSPGLAGQYEQYF.

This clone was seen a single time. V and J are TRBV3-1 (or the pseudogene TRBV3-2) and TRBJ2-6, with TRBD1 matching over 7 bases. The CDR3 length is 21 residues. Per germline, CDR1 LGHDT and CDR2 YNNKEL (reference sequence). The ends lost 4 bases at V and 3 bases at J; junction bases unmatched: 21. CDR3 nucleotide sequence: TGTGCCAGCAGCCCCCTTCTTACTTTGGAAGAGGGGGCGGATGGGGCCAACGTCCTGACTTTC. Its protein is CASSPLLTLEEGADGANVLTF.

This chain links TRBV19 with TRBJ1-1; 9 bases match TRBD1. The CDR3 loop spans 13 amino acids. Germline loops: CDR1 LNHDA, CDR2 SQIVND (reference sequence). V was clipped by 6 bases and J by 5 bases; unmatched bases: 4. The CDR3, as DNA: TGTGCCAGTAGGGACAGGGGAGAGACTGAAGCTTTCTTT. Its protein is CASRDRGETEAFF.

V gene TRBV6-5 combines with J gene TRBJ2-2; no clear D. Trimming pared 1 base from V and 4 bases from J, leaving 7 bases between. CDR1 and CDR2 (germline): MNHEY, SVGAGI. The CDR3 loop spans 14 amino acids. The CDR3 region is CASSYLGATGELFF. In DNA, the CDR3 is TGTGCCAGCAGTTACTTAGGAGCCACCGGGGAGCTGTTTTTT.

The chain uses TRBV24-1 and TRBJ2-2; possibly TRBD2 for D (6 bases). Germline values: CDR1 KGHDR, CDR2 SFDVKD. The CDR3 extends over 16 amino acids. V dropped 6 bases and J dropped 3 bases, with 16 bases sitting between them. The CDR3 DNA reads TGTGCCACCAGTACCACGACTAGTGGAGACACCGGGGAGCTGTTTTTT. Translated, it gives CATSTTTSGDTGELFF.

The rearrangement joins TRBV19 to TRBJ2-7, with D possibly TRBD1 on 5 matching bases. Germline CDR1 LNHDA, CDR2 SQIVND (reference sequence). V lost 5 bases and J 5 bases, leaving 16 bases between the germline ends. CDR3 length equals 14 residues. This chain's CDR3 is CASSLGRVENEQYF. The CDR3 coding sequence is TGTGCCAGTAGTCTAGGCAGGGTCGAGAACGAGCAGTACTTC.

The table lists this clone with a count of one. This CDR3 is CASSLLVGTDTQYF. For the CDR3, the DNA is TGTGCCAGCAGCTTGCTAGTGGGCACAGATACGCAGTATTTT. This sequence joins TRBV5-4 and TRBJ2-3; no firm D call. Germline loops: CDR1 SGHNT, CDR2 YYREEE (reference sequence). This CDR3 spans 14 amino acids. Trimming took off 1 base at V and 1 base at J, with 7 bases between the two ends.

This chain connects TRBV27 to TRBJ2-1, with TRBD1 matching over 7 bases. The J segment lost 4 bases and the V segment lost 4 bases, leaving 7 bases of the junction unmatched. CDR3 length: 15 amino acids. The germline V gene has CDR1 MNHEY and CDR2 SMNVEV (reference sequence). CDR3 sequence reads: CASSWTGGIYNEQFF. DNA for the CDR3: TGTGCCAGCAGTTGGACAGGCGGCATTTACAATGAGCAGTTCTTC.

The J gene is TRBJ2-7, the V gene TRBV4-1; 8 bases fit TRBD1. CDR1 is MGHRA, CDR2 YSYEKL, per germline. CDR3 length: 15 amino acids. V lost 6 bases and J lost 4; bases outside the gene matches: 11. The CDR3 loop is CASRPQQGVWYEQYF. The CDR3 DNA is TGCGCCAGCAGACCCCAACAGGGGGTTTGGTACGAGCAGTACTTC.

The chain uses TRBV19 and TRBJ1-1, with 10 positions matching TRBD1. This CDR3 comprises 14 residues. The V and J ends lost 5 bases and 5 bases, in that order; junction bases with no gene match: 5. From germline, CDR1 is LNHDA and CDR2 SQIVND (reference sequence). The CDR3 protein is CASSRDRGTTEAFF. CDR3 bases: TGTGCCAGTAGTCGGGACAGGGGAACGACTGAAGCTTTCTTT.

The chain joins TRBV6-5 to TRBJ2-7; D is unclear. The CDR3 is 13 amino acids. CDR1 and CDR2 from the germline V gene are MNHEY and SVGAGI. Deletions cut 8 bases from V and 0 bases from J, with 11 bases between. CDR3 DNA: TGTGCCAGCGCTACCGCGAGCTCCTACGAGCAGTACTTC. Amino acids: CASATASSYEQYF.

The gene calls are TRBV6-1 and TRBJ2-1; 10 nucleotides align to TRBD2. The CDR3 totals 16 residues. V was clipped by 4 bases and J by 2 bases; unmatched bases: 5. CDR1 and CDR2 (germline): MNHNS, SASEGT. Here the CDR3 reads CASSGDSGRPYNEQFF. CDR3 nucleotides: TGTGCCAGCAGTGGTGATAGCGGGAGGCCCTACAATGAGCAGTTCTTC.

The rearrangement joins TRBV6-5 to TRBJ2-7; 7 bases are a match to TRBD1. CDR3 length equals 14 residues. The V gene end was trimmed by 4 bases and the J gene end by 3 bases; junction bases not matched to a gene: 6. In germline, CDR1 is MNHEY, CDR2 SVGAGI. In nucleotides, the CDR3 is TGTGCCAGCAGTTCTCGACAGGGAAGCTACGAGCAGTACTTC. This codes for CASSSRQGSYEQYF.

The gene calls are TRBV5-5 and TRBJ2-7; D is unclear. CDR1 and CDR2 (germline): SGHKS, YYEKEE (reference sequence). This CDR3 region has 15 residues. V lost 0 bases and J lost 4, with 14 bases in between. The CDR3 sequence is CASSLADTQSYEQYF. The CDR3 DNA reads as TGTGCCAGCAGCTTGGCTGACACCCAGTCGTACGAGCAGTACTTC.

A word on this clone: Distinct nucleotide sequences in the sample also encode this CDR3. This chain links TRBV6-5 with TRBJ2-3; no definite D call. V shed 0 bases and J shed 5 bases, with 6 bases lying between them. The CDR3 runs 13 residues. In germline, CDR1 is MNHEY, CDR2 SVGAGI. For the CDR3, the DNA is TGTGCCAGCAGTTACTCTTACAGAGATACGCAGTATTTT. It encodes CASSYSYRDTQYF.

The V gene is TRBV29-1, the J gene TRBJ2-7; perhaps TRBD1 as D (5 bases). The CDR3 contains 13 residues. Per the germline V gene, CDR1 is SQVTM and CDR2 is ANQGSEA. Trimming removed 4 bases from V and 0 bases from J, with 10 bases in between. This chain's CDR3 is CSVVWGSSYEQYF. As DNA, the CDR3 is TGCAGCGTTGTTTGGGGCAGCTCCTACGAGCAGTACTTC.

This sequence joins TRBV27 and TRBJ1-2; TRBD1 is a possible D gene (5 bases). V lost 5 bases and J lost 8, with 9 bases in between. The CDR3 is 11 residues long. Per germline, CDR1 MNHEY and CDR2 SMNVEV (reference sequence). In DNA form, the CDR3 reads TGTGCCAGCAGTCAGGGTAAAGGCTACACCTTC. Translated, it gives CASSQGKGYTF.

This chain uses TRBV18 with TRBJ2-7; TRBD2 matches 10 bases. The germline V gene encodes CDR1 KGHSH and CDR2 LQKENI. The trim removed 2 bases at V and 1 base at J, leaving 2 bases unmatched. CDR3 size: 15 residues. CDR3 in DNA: TGTGCCAGCTCACCAGGGACTAGCGAATCCTACGAGCAGTACTTC. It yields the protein CASSPGTSESYEQYF.

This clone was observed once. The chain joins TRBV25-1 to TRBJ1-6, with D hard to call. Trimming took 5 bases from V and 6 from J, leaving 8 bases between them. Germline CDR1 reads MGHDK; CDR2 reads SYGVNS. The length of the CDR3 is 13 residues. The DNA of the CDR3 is TGTGCCAGCAGTCTACAGACTAATTCACCCCTCCACTTT. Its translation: CASSLQTNSPLHF.

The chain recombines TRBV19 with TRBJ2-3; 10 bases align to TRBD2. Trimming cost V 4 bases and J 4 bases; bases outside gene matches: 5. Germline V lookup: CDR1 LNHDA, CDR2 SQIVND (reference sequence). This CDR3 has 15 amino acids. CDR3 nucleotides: TGTGCCAGTAGTAAACTAGCGGGAAAGTCAGATACGCAGTATTTT. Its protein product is CASSKLAGKSDTQYF.

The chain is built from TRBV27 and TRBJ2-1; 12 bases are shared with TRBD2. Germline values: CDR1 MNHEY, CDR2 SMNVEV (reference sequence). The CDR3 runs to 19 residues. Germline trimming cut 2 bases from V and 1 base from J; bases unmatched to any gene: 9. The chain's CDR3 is CASSLNWGLAGLSYNEQFF. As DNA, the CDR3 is TGTGCCAGCAGTTTAAATTGGGGACTAGCGGGTTTATCCTACAATGAGCAGTTCTTC.

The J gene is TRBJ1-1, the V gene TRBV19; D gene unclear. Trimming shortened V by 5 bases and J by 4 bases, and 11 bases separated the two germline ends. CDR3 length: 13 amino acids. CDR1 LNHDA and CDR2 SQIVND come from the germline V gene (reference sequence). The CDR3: CASSALTLTEAFF. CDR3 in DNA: TGTGCCAGTAGTGCTCTGACACTCACTGAAGCTTTCTTT.